Each of the 6 T cell receptor beta chains below was sequenced from the same sample in a study of blood T cells in healthy people across ages. A second PCR of about 6 to 11 cycles used a sample-barcoded 5' primer and a J-beta primer mix. TCRdb re-derived calls from the 5' RACE reads in MiXCR, one entry per CDR3 protein. This repertoire shows approximately 2,000,000 distinct CDR3 sequences, about two fifths found once; its top ten account for 23%. The sequenced sample consisted of blood. These receptors were taken from a human donor in good health.

DNA for the CDR3: TGTGCCAGCAGCTCTGGCCCGGGACACAAAGAGACCCAGTACTTC. Its protein product is CASSSGPGHKETQYF. J is TRBJ2-5 and V is TRBV7-7; weak D call: TRBD1 (6 bases). The CDR3 covers 15 residues. The ends were cut back, 4 bases at V and 3 bases at J, with 15 bases in the middle. Germline V lookup: CDR1 SSHAT, CDR2 FNYEAQ (reference sequence).

The chain joins TRBV19 to TRBJ2-1; 7 bases align to TRBD1. Germline-derived CDR1 and CDR2 are LNHDA and SQIVND (reference sequence). The CDR3 length is 17 residues. The J segment lost 1 base and the V segment lost 6 bases, leaving 12 bases of the junction unmatched. The CDR3 coding sequence is TGTGCCAGTAGGGCCTTCCTCCGGGACAGTTCCTACAATGAGCAGTTCTTC. Amino acid sequence: CASRAFLRDSSYNEQFF.

This clonotype was seen a handful of times. The chain recombines TRBV20-1 with TRBJ2-1; 13 nucleotides line up with TRBD2. Germline-derived CDR1 and CDR2 are DFQATT and SNEGSKA (reference sequence). V lost 5 bases to trimming and J lost 6 bases; unmatched junction nucleotides: 4. CDR3 length: 14 amino acids. The CDR3: CSALGLAGSNEQFF. CDR3 nucleotide sequence: TGCAGTGCTTTGGGACTAGCGGGGTCCAATGAGCAGTTCTTC.

This chain connects TRBV3-1 to TRBJ2-6, with 12 bases aligning to TRBD2. V dropped 4 bases and J dropped 1; count of bases not matched to a gene: 5. The CDR3 runs 18 residues. The germline CDR1 and CDR2 sequences are LGHDT and YNNKEL (reference sequence). CDR3 residues: CASSRGLAGISGANVLTF. The CDR3 DNA follows: TGTGCCAGCAGCCGTGGACTAGCGGGGATATCTGGGGCCAACGTCCTGACTTTC.

V usage is TRBV7-9 and J usage is TRBJ2-5; the D is unclear. CDR1 is SEHNR and CDR2 is FQNEAQ in the germline V gene (reference sequence). Trimming took 5 bases from V and 4 from J, leaving 11 bases between them. The CDR3 totals 13 residues. The chain's CDR3 is CASSRWGRETQYF. CDR3 in DNA: TGTGCCAGCAGCCGATGGGGAAGAGAGACCCAGTACTTC.

This clonotype was seen only a few times. This chain links TRBV7-3 with TRBJ2-1; D not certain. Germline CDR1 is SGHTA and CDR2 is FQGTGA. The CDR3 spans 12 residues. V was pared by 6 bases and J by 8 bases, with 11 bases between. This CDR3 is CASRLNVDEQFF. In DNA, the CDR3 is TGTGCCAGCAGACTTAACGTGGATGAGCAGTTCTTC.